This TCR beta chain was recorded in a study of cytotoxic CD8 clonotypes in ibrutinib-treated CLL. Germline V gene data show CDR1 as LNHNV and CDR2 as YYDKDF (reference sequence). V dropped 4 bases and J dropped 4; count of bases not matched to a gene: 5. The CDR3 consists of 15 residues. Here immunoSEQ multiplex PCR was the method, and the copy in TCRdb shows in-frame clones only, minus some. Of 65,000 to 90,000 clones listed, 70% to 90% are singletons. The receptor was derived from a human donor with chronic lymphocytic leukemia. This sequence joins TRBV15 and TRBJ2-2; 8 bases line up with TRBD2. Sequencing was performed on PBMCs, taken after 24 months of ibrutinib treatment. As DNA, the CDR3 is TGTGCCACCAGCATCGCGGGAGGACCCACCGGGGAGCTGTTTTTT. Its protein is CATSIAGGPTGELFF.